Presented here are 8 T cell receptor beta chains from one specimen sequenced in a study of T cells after yellow fever vaccination. TCRdb ran MiXCR on the 5' RACE reads and lists one entry per CDR3 protein. In the table there are about 230,000 distinct CDR3 sequences, less than 7.5% of which are singletons. The sequenced sample was CD4+ T cells sorted from PBMCs, obtained on the day of the yellow fever booster vaccination. These receptors originate from a man aged 25 to 40 who received the YFV17D yellow fever vaccine.

The CDR3: CSALGLAGMGETQYF. The DNA for the CDR3 is TGCAGCGCTCTAGGACTAGCGGGAATGGGGGAGACCCAGTACTTC. V and J are TRBV29-1 and TRBJ2-5, with 12 bases that match TRBD2. The CDR3 sequence is 15 residues long. Germline CDR1 SQVTM, CDR2 ANQGSEA. V gave up 7 bases and J gave up 5 bases; unmatched junction bases: 11.

This clonotype has at least ten counts. This chain connects TRBV20-1 to TRBJ2-1; tentatively, D is TRBD1 or TRBD2 (6 bases each). This CDR3 has 12 residues. Per germline, CDR1 DFQATT and CDR2 SNEGSKA (reference sequence). This CDR3 is CRPSGAHNEQFF. For the CDR3, the DNA is TGCAGGCCCTCGGGGGCCCACAATGAGCAGTTCTTC.

This clonotype was counted many times. This chain connects TRBV3-1 to TRBJ1-5, with D possibly being TRBD1 (6 bases). Trimming removed 4 bases at V and 8 bases at J, with 15 bases between. Germline V gene sequence: CDR1 LGHDT, CDR2 YNNKEL (reference sequence). The length of the CDR3 is 14 residues. CDR3 bases: TGTGCCAGCAGCCGGGGCGGGGGCGCGGAGCCCCAGCATTTT. Amino acid sequence: CASSRGGGAEPQHF.

This chain uses TRBV6-1 with TRBJ2-7; TRBD2 matches at 8 bases. J lost 4 bases, V lost 5 bases, and 10 bases had no gene match. The length of the CDR3 is 15 residues. CDR1 and CDR2 (germline): MNHNS, SASEGT. CDR3 sequence: CASSRKRGNHYEQYF. The DNA for the CDR3 is TGTGCCAGCAGTCGTAAGCGGGGGAATCATTACGAGCAGTACTTC.

This clonotype has at least ten counts. The rearrangement links TRBV5-1 to TRBJ2-1; D unresolved. Germline loops: CDR1 SGHRS, CDR2 YFSETQ. This CDR3 is built from 12 residues. V was pared by 5 bases and J by 5 bases, with 8 bases between. The CDR3 DNA reads as TGCGCCAGCAGGGTTGGGCACAATGAGCAGTTCTTC. Residues: CASRVGHNEQFF.

This sequence joins TRBV29-1 and TRBJ2-7; D remains unclear. V was cut by 2 bases and J by 2 bases, with 13 bases left in between. The CDR3 is 14 residues long. CDR1 SQVTM and CDR2 ANQGSEA come from the germline V gene. The CDR3 nucleotides are TGCAGCGTTGAAACTGATTTTACCCCCTACGAGCAGTACTTC. Translated: CSVETDFTPYEQYF.

This clonotype was seen repeatedly, ten times or more. The V call is TRBV12-3 or TRBV12-4, the J call TRBJ2-3; no clear D gene. V was trimmed by 5 bases and J by 4 bases, leaving 13 bases between them. The CDR3 consists of 14 residues. The DNA for the CDR3 is TGTGCCAGCAGTCTCGTCCTAGTTTCAGATACGCAGTATTTT. Amino acid sequence: CASSLVLVSDTQYF.

In its sample, this clonotype was seen many times. The chain employs TRBV6-5 and TRBJ2-3, with D perhaps assigned TRBD1 or TRBD2 (6 bases each). Trimming stripped 5 bases from V and 4 bases from J, with 19 bases between. This CDR3 comprises 16 residues. In germline, CDR1 is MNHEY, CDR2 SVGAGI. The CDR3 is CASSPRGTSVADTQYF. In DNA, the CDR3 is TGTGCCAGCAGTCCCCGCGGGACATCGGTGGCAGATACGCAGTATTTT.